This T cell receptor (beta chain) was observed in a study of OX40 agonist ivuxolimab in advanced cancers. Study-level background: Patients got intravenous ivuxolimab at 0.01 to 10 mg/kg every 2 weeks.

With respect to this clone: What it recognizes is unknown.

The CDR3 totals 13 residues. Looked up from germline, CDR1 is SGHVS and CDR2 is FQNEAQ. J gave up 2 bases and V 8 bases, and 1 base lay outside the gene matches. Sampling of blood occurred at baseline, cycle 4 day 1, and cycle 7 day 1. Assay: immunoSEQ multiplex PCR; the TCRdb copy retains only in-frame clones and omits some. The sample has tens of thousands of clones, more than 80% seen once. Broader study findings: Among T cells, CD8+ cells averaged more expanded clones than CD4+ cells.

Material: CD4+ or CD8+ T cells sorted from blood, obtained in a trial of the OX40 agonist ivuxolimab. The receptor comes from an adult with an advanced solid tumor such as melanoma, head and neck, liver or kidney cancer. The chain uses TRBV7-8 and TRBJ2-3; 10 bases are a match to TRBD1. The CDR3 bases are TGTGCCAGCGGGACAGGGGCCACAGATACGCAGTATTTT. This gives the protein CASGTGATDTQYF. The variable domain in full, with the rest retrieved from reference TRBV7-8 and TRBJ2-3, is GAGVSQSPRYKVAKRGQDVALRCDPISGHVSLFWYQQALGQGPEFLTYFQNEAQLDKSGLPSDRFFAERPEGSVSTLKIQRTQQEDSAVYLCASGTGATDTQYFGPGTRLTVL.